This T cell receptor (beta chain) was observed in a study of STAT3 mutations in large granular lymphocyte leukemia (dated by TCRdb to between 2017 and 2020). As for the study more broadly: About half of the T-LGLL patients who underwent longitudinal sequencing carried canonical activating STAT3 mutations. Patients with T-cell large granular lymphocyte leukemia underwent serial deep sequencing of TCRbeta CDR3 and STAT3 to reconstruct clonal hierarchy and dynamics. As controls, the study also included longitudinal sequencing of a couple of patients with natural killer LGL leukemia. From an initial cohort of some 190 LGL patients, about 19 representative T-LGLL cases were picked for longitudinal TCRbeta and STAT3 sequencing. Each patient was sequenced at an average of roughly 3.7 time points, ranging from 2 to 8 samplings. Over half of the T-LGLL patients were given one or more immunosuppressive therapy regimens, and around 40% of those treated had a hematologic response. Broad study findings and their caveats: TCR clonotype switching after therapy was observed in 6 of 18 patients, and all newly emerging clones were found to be STAT3 wild type. Several patients had a dominant TCR clone burden greater than the STAT3 mutant burden, which suggests that the STAT3 mutation arose secondarily within a clone that had already expanded. Since codominant clonotypes persisted in some patients, a small but highly pathogenic clone may have gone undetected. Because no samples were available when a clone first appeared, clonal expansion had to be inferred from samplings taken at other points. Linking therapy response to changes in TCR clonal burden was complicated by variable intervals between samplings and by differing treatment regimens. At least one immunodominant TCRbeta clonotype was identified in every T-LGLL patient, and multiple immunodominant subclonotypes were identified in about half of the T-LGLL patients.

An Illumina MiSeq was used to sequence the TCRbeta libraries, yielding an average of around 40,000 productive templates per sample. Multiplex PCR amplification was used to generate TCRbeta CDR3 libraries with the immunoSEQ assay. The authors processed their data as follows. Repertoire diversity was calculated as previously defined, and values close to 0 indicated extremely monoclonal samples. TCRdb took over this immuneACCESS table, retaining in-frame rearrangements with V and J assigned. Such tables are incomplete; in checked studies, under half of the missing clones stem from an unresolved V gene, and the remainder is unexplained. From that table come the V and J calls and clone size; the DNA was used to work out D and trimming. The sample table records 30,000 to 45,000 clones; roughly 88% of these occur just once. Jointly, the top ten make up approximately 0.42% of the sample. V drops 6 bases and J drops 0 bases, leaving 17 bases in between. The CDR3 goes from the cysteine to the phenylalanine over 16 residues. The entry retains the CDR3 DNA only, 48 bases that are in frame from base 1. CDR1 and CDR2 were assigned from the germline V gene as LGHNA and YNFKEQ.

The same DNA, extracted from blood mononuclear cells, served for both TCR sequencing and STAT3 sequencing. About this clone itself: It lacks a known antigen. No base-level quality is on record; no much larger clone is a single base apart.

This clonotype was sampled from a human donor with T large granular lymphocyte leukemia. Some clones in this sample may be carry-over from other donors' samples. Sequenced input: PBMCs. In this chain, TRBV4-2 is recombined with TRBJ1-1; TRBD1 might be the D gene, on 6 matching bases. The CDR3 here reads CASSALDRTLNTEAFF. The nucleotides are TGTGCCAGCAGTGCCCTTGACAGGACCTTGAACACTGAAGCTTTCTTT.